This is a list of T cell receptor beta chains from one sample in a study of CD8 T cells in Susac syndrome. Each CDR3 protein is one row after TCRdb ran MiXCR on the immunoSEQ multiplex PCR reads. The sample yields 140,000 to 150,000 distinct CDR3 sequences, approximately 93% seen once. Sequenced input: CD4+ T cells from PBMCs. These receptors were taken from a human donor in good health. The CDR3 runs from the conserved cysteine through the conserved F or W. The D gene is left open where the match is weak. Some rows mark clone size as missing; the rest say once, few, many or name a class of expanded clone.

J: TRBJ2-7
V: TRBV28
size: -
length: 16
D: TRBD2
DNA: TGTGCCAGCCGAAAGGGGACTAGCGGGAGGCTAAACGAGCAGTACTTC
CDR3: CASRKGTSGRLNEQYF

J: TRBJ2-7
V: TRBV5-1
size: -
length: 14
D: -
DNA: TGCGCCAGCAGCCAGGGTGGCCTCGGGCCCGAGCAGTACTTC
CDR3: CASSQGGLGPEQYF

J: TRBJ1-2
V: TRBV20-1
size: -
length: 12
D: TRBD1
DNA: TGCAGGGCTGAGGACAGGAACTATGGCTACACCTTC
CDR3: CRAEDRNYGYTF

J: TRBJ1-1
V: TRBV7-9
size: once
length: 14
D: -
DNA: TGTGCCAGCAGCTCGAGACAGGTGAACACTGAAGCTTTCTTT
CDR3: CASSSRQVNTEAFF

J: TRBJ1-1
V: TRBV2
size: -
length: 14
D: TRBD1
DNA: TGTGCCGGGGGGACTGGGACAGTAAACACTGAAGCTTTCTTT
CDR3: CAGGTGTVNTEAFF

J: TRBJ2-1
V: TRBV15
size: -
length: 17
D: -
DNA: TGTGCCACCAGCAGAGGGGGCAGGGGTAAAGCCTACAATGAGCAGTTCTTC
CDR3: CATSRGGRGKAYNEQFF

J: TRBJ1-2
V: TRBV12-3/TRBV12-4
size: -
length: 16
D: -
DNA: TGTGCCAGCAGTTTAGCCTCTCCATGGGGTGGCTATGGCTACACCTTC
CDR3: CASSLASPWGGYGYTF

J: TRBJ2-3
V: TRBV10-3
size: -
length: 13
D: TRBD2
DNA: TGTGCCATCAGTGGCGCGGGAGGAGATACGCAGTATTTT
CDR3: CAISGAGGDTQYF

J: TRBJ2-2
V: TRBV14
size: -
length: 15
D: -
DNA: TGTGCCAGCAGCCAAGCTCAGGGTTTGACCGGGGAGCTGTTTTTT
CDR3: CASSQAQGLTGELFF

J: TRBJ1-2
V: TRBV29-1
size: -
length: 14
D: TRBD1
DNA: TGCAGCGTCGACACAGGGGCTCGTAACTATGGCTACACCTTC
CDR3: CSVDTGARNYGYTF

J: TRBJ1-2
V: TRBV7-2
size: -
length: 15
D: -
DNA: TGTGCCAGCAGCACACGCTCCGGGGCGAACTATGGCTACACCTTC
CDR3: CASSTRSGANYGYTF

J: TRBJ2-3
V: TRBV12-3/TRBV12-4
size: -
length: 14
D: TRBD1
DNA: TGTGCCAGCAGGCGACAGGGGGTAGTAGATACGCAGTATTTT
CDR3: CASRRQGVVDTQYF

J: TRBJ1-4
V: TRBV27
size: -
length: 14
D: -
DNA: TGTGCCAGCAGTTCCGGGGGCTGGGGTGAAAAACTGTTTTTT
CDR3: CASSSGGWGEKLFF

J: TRBJ1-3
V: TRBV9
size: once
length: 16
D: -
DNA: TGTGCCAGCAGCGTTTTAGACAGTCGCTCTGGAAACACCATATATTTT
CDR3: CASSVLDSRSGNTIYF

J: TRBJ2-5
V: TRBV19
size: -
length: 13
D: -
DNA: TGTGCCAGTTCGAACAGGACTCAAGAGACCCAGTACTTC
CDR3: CASSNRTQETQYF

J: TRBJ1-5
V: TRBV5-1
size: -
length: 16
D: -
DNA: TGCGCCAGCAGCTTGGAGGGGTCGGGCCGAGATCAGCCCCAGCATTTT
CDR3: CASSLEGSGRDQPQHF

J: TRBJ2-1
V: TRBV6-1
size: -
length: 16
D: TRBD2
DNA: TGTGCCAGCAGTGAGTTTCTGGTAGCGGGAGCCAATGAGCAGTTCTTC
CDR3: CASSEFLVAGANEQFF